Presented here are 24 T cell receptor beta chains from one specimen sequenced in a study of blood T cell repertoires in COVID-19. TCRdb keeps only in-frame clones here, not all; method: immunoSEQ multiplex PCR. The repertoire includes hundreds of thousands of clones, 85% to 90% of them detected once, and 2% to 3% sits in the top ten. The sequencing input was PBMCs or T cells enriched from blood (not recorded which). These receptors were obtained from a woman aged 18-30 years who had recovered from COVID-19.

The chain links TRBV18 to TRBJ1-1; 9 bases agree with TRBD1. This CDR3 has 17 amino acids. Germline V gene sequence: CDR1 KGHSH, CDR2 LQKENI. V shed 5 bases and J 2 bases; nucleotides not matched to a gene: 12. Written as DNA, the CDR3 is TGTGCCAGCTCAACCTTCCGACAGGGGGAAGGAAACACTGAAGCTTTCTTT. It yields the protein CASSTFRQGEGNTEAFF.

J is TRBJ1-2 and V is TRBV2; D is possibly TRBD1 (5 bases). Germline CDR1 reads SNHLY; CDR2 reads FYNNEI. With 5 bases removed from V and 1 base from J, the gap between germline ends came to 17 bases. This CDR3 has 16 residues. CDR3 residues: CASSSQWTLDNYGYTF. The CDR3 coding sequence is TGTGCCAGCAGTTCACAATGGACATTGGATAACTATGGCTACACCTTC.

This clone was observed a few times. This chain links TRBV3-1 (or the pseudogene TRBV3-2) with TRBJ1-2; D is unresolved. Germline lookup yields CDR1 LGHDT and CDR2 YNNKEL (reference sequence). The CDR3 loop spans 14 amino acids. Trimming shortened V by 1 base and J by 5 bases, and 11 bases separated the two germline ends. The CDR3 spells CASSQGRELYGYTF. The CDR3 DNA reads TGTGCCAGCAGCCAAGGCCGGGAGCTATATGGCTACACCTTC.

The chain has TRBV9 and TRBJ1-1; D not resolved. The CDR3 runs to 13 residues. V gave up 4 bases and J gave up 4 bases, with 11 bases separating them. Germline V gene lookup returns CDR1 SGDLS and CDR2 YYNGEE. Written as DNA, the CDR3 is TGTGCCAGCAGCCCCCCAGGAGGCACTGAAGCTTTCTTT. It specifies CASSPPGGTEAFF.

This clone was counted a single time. V usage is TRBV29-1 and J usage is TRBJ1-1; D remains unclear. This CDR3 contains 11 residues. V was pared by 5 bases and J by 5 bases, with 9 bases between. Germline CDR1 reads SQVTM; CDR2 reads ANQGSEA. The CDR3 reads CSVTELTEAFF. CDR3 DNA: TGCAGCGTTACCGAGCTAACTGAAGCTTTCTTT.

The gene calls are TRBV28 and TRBJ1-2; the D gene is possibly TRBD1 (5 bases). Germline V lookup: CDR1 MDHEN, CDR2 SYDVKM. The CDR3 is made up of 14 amino acids. V gave up 2 bases and J gave up 9 bases, with 16 bases separating them. CDR3 nucleotide sequence: TGTGCCAGCAGTTTACCCCCCGAAAGGGGTAGCTACACCTTC. It translates to CASSLPPERGSYTF.

The chain is built from TRBV27 and TRBJ2-1; TRBD2 aligns across 10 bases. The CDR3 spans 15 residues. Germline V CDR1 and CDR2: MNHEY, SMNVEV (reference sequence). V was clipped by 3 bases and J by 4 bases; unmatched bases: 3. In nucleotides, the CDR3 is TGTGCCAGCAGTTTCGGGACTAGCGTTTACAATGAGCAGTTCTTC. It yields the protein CASSFGTSVYNEQFF.

This clone was detected once. The genes are TRBV7-2 and TRBJ2-2; D is possibly TRBD2 (6 bases). In germline, CDR1 is SGHTA, CDR2 FQGNSA. CDR3 length: 14 residues. Trimming removed 4 bases at V and 2 bases at J, with 8 bases between. CDR3 amino acids: CASSSGTNTGELFF. CDR3 nucleotide sequence: TGTGCCAGCAGCTCTGGGACTAACACCGGGGAGCTGTTTTTT.

V is TRBV5-1 and J is TRBJ2-7; 8 nucleotides match TRBD2. Germline CDR1 and CDR2: SGHRS and YFSETQ. The CDR3 has 16 residues. Unmatched junction bases numbered 13, after V lost 4 bases and J lost 4 bases. CDR3 residues: CASSLSAAGGGYEQYF. CDR3 bases: TGCGCCAGCAGCCTCAGCGCGGCGGGGGGTGGTTACGAGCAGTACTTC.

The genes are TRBV2 and TRBJ1-1; 7 nucleotides line up with TRBD1. V lost 3 bases to trimming and J lost 4 bases; unmatched junction nucleotides: 8. This CDR3 region has 15 residues. CDR1 is SNHLY and CDR2 is FYNNEI in the germline V gene. This CDR3 reads CASSEGLRGRTEAFF. In DNA, the CDR3 is TGTGCCAGCAGTGAGGGTCTAAGGGGGCGCACTGAAGCTTTCTTT.

The rearrangement uses TRBV5-4 and TRBJ1-2, with TRBD1 matching over 10 bases. Losses at the gene ends were 0 bases for V and 7 bases for J; bases not matched to a gene: 3. Germline V gene data show CDR1 as SGHNT and CDR2 as YYREEE (reference sequence). The CDR3 extends over 14 amino acids. The CDR3: CASSLGQGAGGYTF. The CDR3 coding sequence is TGTGCCAGCAGCTTGGGACAGGGGGCGGGTGGCTACACCTTC.

The chain employs TRBV10-1 and TRBJ1-1; tentatively, D is TRBD1 (5 bases). The CDR3 runs to 14 residues. Trimming left V 0 bases short and J 5 bases short, with 10 bases between. Germline V lookup: CDR1 WNHNN, CDR2 SYGVQD (reference sequence). CDR3 DNA: TGCGCCAGCAGTGAGTCTTGGGGCGGTACTGAAGCTTTCTTT. Translating it yields CASSESWGGTEAFF.

This rearrangement joins TRBV19 to TRBJ1-5; 7 bases fit TRBD1. Germline CDR1 is LNHDA and CDR2 is SQIVND (reference sequence). V was clipped by 4 bases and J by 5 bases; unmatched bases: 8. The CDR3 length is 15 residues. The CDR3, as DNA: TGTGCCAGTAGTAGTCCCGGGACAGTTGATCAGCCCCAGCATTTT. Translation: CASSSPGTVDQPQHF.

This sequence joins TRBV6-5 and TRBJ2-1; 7 nucleotides align to TRBD1. The V gene end was trimmed by 6 bases and the J gene end by 7 bases; junction bases not matched to a gene: 6. The germline V gene encodes CDR1 MNHEY and CDR2 SVGAGI. The CDR3 length is 13 residues. The CDR3 is CASSQTGLNEQFF. Here the CDR3 DNA reads TGTGCCAGCAGCCAGACAGGGCTAAATGAGCAGTTCTTC.

V usage is TRBV12-5 and J usage is TRBJ2-5; 7 positions agree with TRBD2. This CDR3 region has 13 residues. Trimming removed 5 bases from V and 4 bases from J; junction bases left unmatched: 4. Per germline, CDR1 LGHNT and CDR2 FRNRAP. The CDR3 DNA sequence: TGTGCTAGTGGTCTCGGGGGGTTAGAGACCCAGTACTTC. Its protein is CASGLGGLETQYF.

The table lists this clone with a count of one. CDR3 amino acids: CASSFQGNYGYTF. The CDR3 DNA follows: TGTGCCAGCAGTTTTCAGGGGAACTATGGCTACACCTTC. The rearrangement joins TRBV6-2 or TRBV6-3 to TRBJ1-2; a possible D gene is TRBD1 (6 bases). The germline V and J ends were trimmed by 4 bases and 2 bases, with 8 bases remaining between them. Germline CDR1 MNHEY, CDR2 SVGEGT. The CDR3 is made up of 13 amino acids.

V and J are TRBV7-2 and TRBJ2-3, with 7 positions matching TRBD2. This CDR3 has 15 residues. Germline V gene sequence: CDR1 SGHTA, CDR2 FQGNSA. J lost 6 bases, V lost 5 bases, and 11 bases had no gene match. The CDR3 DNA reads as TGTGCCAGCAGCCCGCGACTAGCCCTGGCGGATACGCAGTATTTT. It codes for CASSPRLALADTQYF. Complete variable domain (other parts from reference TRBV7-2 and TRBJ2-3): GAGVSQSPSNKVTEKGKDVELRCDPISGHTALYWYRQSLGQGLEFLIYFQGNSAPDKSGLPSDRFSAERTGGSVSTLTIQRTQQEDSAVYLCASSPRLALADTQYFGPGTRLTVL.

The chain combines TRBV9 with TRBJ1-1; D unresolved. CDR1 and CDR2 (germline): SGDLS, YYNGEE. The CDR3 totals 14 residues. V was clipped by 0 bases and J by 5 bases, with 11 bases between them. CDR3 DNA: TGTGCCAGCAGCGTAGGAGGTGGGAGGACTGAAGCTTTCTTT. Encoded protein: CASSVGGGRTEAFF.

This rearrangement joins TRBV4-1 to TRBJ2-3, with 10 bases that match TRBD2. V shed 4 bases, J shed 3 bases, and the junction held 4 bases outside the gene matches. The CDR3 extends over 15 amino acids. Germline V gives CDR1 MGHRA, CDR2 YSYEKL. The CDR3 DNA reads as TGCGCCAGCAGCCCTAGCGGGGGAGAGACAGATACGCAGTATTTT. Translating it yields CASSPSGGETDTQYF.

This chain joins TRBV6-4 and TRBJ2-3; D ambiguous. Trimming left V 2 bases short and J 7 bases short, with 10 bases between. The CDR3 runs to 13 residues. The germline V gene encodes CDR1 MRHNA and CDR2 SNTAGT. The DNA for the CDR3 is TGTGCCAGCAGTGACAGTCGGAGTCATACGCAGTATTTT. It specifies CASSDSRSHTQYF.

This clone has only one observation. This sequence joins TRBV20-1 and TRBJ1-1; 8 bases match TRBD1. The CDR3 totals 11 residues. From germline, CDR1 is DFQATT and CDR2 SNEGSKA (reference sequence). The junction had 5 bases not matched to a gene; V was cut back by 6 bases and J by 8 bases. CDR3 protein: CSALDRAEAFF. CDR3 bases: TGCAGTGCATTGGACAGGGCGGAAGCTTTCTTT.

The chain joins TRBV5-5 to TRBJ2-3, with D possibly TRBD2 on 5 matching bases. This CDR3 spans 16 amino acids. V was cut by 4 bases and J by 1 base, with 16 bases left in between. Germline V gene sequence: CDR1 SGHKS, CDR2 YYEKEE (reference sequence). The CDR3 nucleotides are TGTGCCAGCAGCCGGACTCCCGTCGGGGGCACAGATACGCAGTATTTT. This sequence encodes CASSRTPVGGTDTQYF.

The chain combines TRBV29-1 with TRBJ2-5; unclear D gene. Trimming cost V 7 bases and J 4 bases, with 13 bases left between them. Germline CDR1 and CDR2: SQVTM and ANQGSEA. CDR3 length equals 12 residues. In nucleotides, the CDR3 is TGCAGCGGGTCCCGGCGGCGAGAGACCCAGTACTTC. It translates to CSGSRRRETQYF.

The chain uses TRBV18 and TRBJ1-5; tentatively, D is TRBD1 (6 bases). The CDR3 has 17 residues. V lost 2 bases and J 2 bases, leaving 16 bases between the germline ends. Germline CDR1 is KGHSH and CDR2 is LQKENI. The CDR3 DNA reads as TGTGCCAGCTCACCAACCATTGGGGGCTCGGGCAATCAGCCCCAGCATTTT. Its protein is CASSPTIGGSGNQPQHF.